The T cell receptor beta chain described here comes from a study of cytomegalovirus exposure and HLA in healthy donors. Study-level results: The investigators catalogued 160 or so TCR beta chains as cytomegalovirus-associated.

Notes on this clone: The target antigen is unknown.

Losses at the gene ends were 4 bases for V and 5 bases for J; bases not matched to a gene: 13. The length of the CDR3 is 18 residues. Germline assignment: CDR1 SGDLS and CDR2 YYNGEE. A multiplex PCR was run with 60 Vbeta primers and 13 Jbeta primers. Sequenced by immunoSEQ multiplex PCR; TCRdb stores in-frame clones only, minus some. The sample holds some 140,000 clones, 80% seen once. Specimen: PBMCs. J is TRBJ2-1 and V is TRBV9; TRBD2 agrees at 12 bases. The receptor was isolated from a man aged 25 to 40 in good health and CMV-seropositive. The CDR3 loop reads CASSPRASGRAVNNEQFF. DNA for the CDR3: TGTGCCAGCAGCCCCCGGGCTAGCGGGAGGGCCGTTAACAATGAGCAGTTCTTC.